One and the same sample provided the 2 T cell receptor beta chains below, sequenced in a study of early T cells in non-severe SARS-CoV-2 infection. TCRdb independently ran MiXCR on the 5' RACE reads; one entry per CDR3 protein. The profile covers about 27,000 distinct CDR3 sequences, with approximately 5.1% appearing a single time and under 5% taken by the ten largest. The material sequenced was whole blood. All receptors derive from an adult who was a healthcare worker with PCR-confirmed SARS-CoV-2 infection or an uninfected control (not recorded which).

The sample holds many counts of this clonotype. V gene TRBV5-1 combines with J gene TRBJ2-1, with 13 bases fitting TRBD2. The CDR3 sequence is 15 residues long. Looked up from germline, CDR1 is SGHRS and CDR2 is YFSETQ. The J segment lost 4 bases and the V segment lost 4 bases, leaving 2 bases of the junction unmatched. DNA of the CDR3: TGCGCCAGCAGCCAGGGACTAGCGGGATACAATGAGCAGTTCTTC. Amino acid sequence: CASSQGLAGYNEQFF.

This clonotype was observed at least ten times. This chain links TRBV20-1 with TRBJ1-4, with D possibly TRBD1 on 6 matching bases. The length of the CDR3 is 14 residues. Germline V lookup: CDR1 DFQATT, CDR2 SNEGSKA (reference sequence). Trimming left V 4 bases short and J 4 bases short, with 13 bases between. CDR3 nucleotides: TGCAGTGCTACCGGGACACCGCGTAATGAAAAACTGTTTTTT. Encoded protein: CSATGTPRNEKLFF.